Listed below are T cell receptor beta chains from one sample, sequenced in a study of patients and donors after allogeneic stem cell transplantation. TCRdb reanalysed the RT-PCR reads using MiXCR and keeps one entry per CDR3 protein. The data show about a million distinct CDR3 sequences, more than 15% seen once. The sample taken for sequencing was blood, either unsorted or a sorted T cell fraction (not recorded which). The receptors were sampled from a human donor who was either an allogeneic HSCT recipient or a stem cell or donor lymphocyte infusion donor (not recorded which). It is not recorded whose cells these are; they may come from a transplant donor. Each CDR3 is given without its conserved first and last residue. Some rows have no size entry. The others give once, few or many, or a class for an expanded clone.

J gene: TRBJ1-1
V gene: TRBV12-3/TRBV12-4
clone size: few
CDR3 protein: ASRPTGGEAF

J gene: TRBJ2-3
V gene: TRBV10-3
clone size: few
CDR3 protein: AISGQTLGITDTQY

J gene: TRBJ2-7
V gene: TRBV2
clone size: many
CDR3 protein: ASTGQSYEQY

J gene: TRBJ2-3
V gene: TRBV4-1
clone size: few
CDR3 protein: ASMRTGADTQY

J gene: TRBJ1-5
V gene: TRBV12-3/TRBV12-4
clone size: few
CDR3 protein: ASSWRARGLLMGNQPQH

J gene: TRBJ1-2
V gene: TRBV5-6
clone size: .
CDR3 protein: ASSLGGGSGGYT

J gene: TRBJ2-7
V gene: TRBV2
clone size: few
CDR3 protein: ASSEAGLAVSYEQY

J gene: TRBJ2-6
V gene: TRBV24-1
clone size: .
CDR3 protein: ATSDPRGSGANVLT

J gene: TRBJ1-2
V gene: TRBV12-3/TRBV12-4
clone size: .
CDR3 protein: ASRAAGSNYGYT

J gene: TRBJ1-3
V gene: TRBV7-9
clone size: few
CDR3 protein: ASSYNRGSAGNTIY

J gene: TRBJ1-1
V gene: TRBV6-5
clone size: .
CDR3 protein: ASSYLKTDNTEAF

J gene: TRBJ2-1
V gene: TRBV14
clone size: .
CDR3 protein: ASSPDSSYNEQF

J gene: TRBJ2-1
V gene: TRBV10-3
clone size: few
CDR3 protein: AISESNPLAGGLEQF

J gene: TRBJ1-5
V gene: TRBV30
clone size: .
CDR3 protein: AWGGSGSQPQH

J gene: TRBJ2-3
V gene: TRBV15
clone size: many
CDR3 protein: ATSDARLAGADTQY

J gene: TRBJ2-2
V gene: TRBV4-1
clone size: few
CDR3 protein: ASSQAFDPLRGGELF

J gene: TRBJ2-1
V gene: TRBV27
clone size: .
CDR3 protein: ASSPRTGLTGQF

J gene: TRBJ2-7
V gene: TRBV27
clone size: few
CDR3 protein: ASKRAGVSYEQY

J gene: TRBJ2-1
V gene: TRBV21-1
clone size: few
CDR3 protein: ASSKFGGQGDNEQF

J gene: TRBJ1-1
V gene: TRBV6-2/TRBV6-3
clone size: few
CDR3 protein: ASTQRNTEAF

J gene: TRBJ2-2
V gene: TRBV27
clone size: few
CDR3 protein: ASSLSDSNTGELF

J gene: TRBJ1-1
V gene: TRBV7-2
clone size: .
CDR3 protein: ASSSDVWTTEAF

J gene: TRBJ1-1
V gene: TRBV6-5
clone size: .
CDR3 protein: VSSYGTGKAF

J gene: TRBJ2-7
V gene: TRBV29-1
clone size: .
CDR3 protein: SVVINGGEQY

J gene: TRBJ2-7
V gene: TRBV5-5
clone size: few
CDR3 protein: ASSEQPGSNKYEQY

J gene: TRBJ2-2
V gene: TRBV25-1
clone size: .
CDR3 protein: ASSELGEPNTGELF

J gene: TRBJ2-7
V gene: TRBV20-1
clone size: .
CDR3 protein: SGRRETYEQY

J gene: TRBJ2-3
V gene: TRBV6-1
clone size: .
CDR3 protein: ASGKDRGPDTQY

J gene: TRBJ2-3
V gene: TRBV20-1
clone size: few
CDR3 protein: SVPLAGSTDTQY

J gene: TRBJ2-2
V gene: TRBV2
clone size: .
CDR3 protein: ASSDRTGVDTGELF

J gene: TRBJ1-2
V gene: TRBV7-9
clone size: few
CDR3 protein: ASGPTGASNYGYT

J gene: TRBJ2-1
V gene: TRBV30
clone size: .
CDR3 protein: AWSVLAGFNEQF

J gene: TRBJ2-7
V gene: TRBV5-1
clone size: .
CDR3 protein: ASSFWEVAGEQY

J gene: TRBJ2-7
V gene: TRBV12-3/TRBV12-4
clone size: .
CDR3 protein: ASDGTGGWEQY

J gene: TRBJ1-2
V gene: TRBV29-1
clone size: few
CDR3 protein: SVEVVLDRENYGYT

J gene: TRBJ1-1
V gene: TRBV4-2
clone size: few
CDR3 protein: ASSQAGLSEAF

J gene: TRBJ2-7
V gene: TRBV20-1
clone size: many
CDR3 protein: SADGPRIPYEQY

J gene: TRBJ1-1
V gene: TRBV5-1
clone size: few
CDR3 protein: ASSLQGRWNTEAF

J gene: TRBJ2-5
V gene: TRBV20-1
clone size: few
CDR3 protein: SDSATSAKGETQY

J gene: TRBJ2-7
V gene: TRBV25-1
clone size: few
CDR3 protein: ASSEYRNRGYEQY

J gene: TRBJ2-3
V gene: TRBV19
clone size: .
CDR3 protein: ASSLQREATDTQY

J gene: TRBJ2-7
V gene: TRBV4-1
clone size: few
CDR3 protein: ASSDTRTGSYEQY

J gene: TRBJ2-7
V gene: TRBV20-1
clone size: .
CDR3 protein: SASGLDDAYEQY

J gene: TRBJ2-1
V gene: TRBV20-1
clone size: few
CDR3 protein: SARDVWSSYNEQF

J gene: TRBJ2-6
V gene: TRBV18
clone size: .
CDR3 protein: ASSPPRSGANVLT

J gene: TRBJ2-1
V gene: TRBV24-1
clone size: few
CDR3 protein: ATSDLPRGSTEQF

J gene: TRBJ2-5
V gene: TRBV10-3
clone size: few
CDR3 protein: AISDPNPDETQY

J gene: TRBJ2-4
V gene: TRBV30
clone size: few
CDR3 protein: AWRTVVGNIQY

J gene: TRBJ1-6
V gene: TRBV6-5
clone size: .
CDR3 protein: ASSYLTRYNSPLH

J gene: TRBJ2-1
V gene: TRBV20-1
clone size: .
CDR3 protein: SARSKGSGSSYNEQF

J gene: TRBJ2-2
V gene: TRBV5-1
clone size: few
CDR3 protein: ASSWTSGRAPGELF

J gene: TRBJ1-2
V gene: TRBV7-8
clone size: .
CDR3 protein: ASTEQGRFGYT

J gene: TRBJ2-7
V gene: TRBV6-5
clone size: few
CDR3 protein: ASSFPTSQHRTNDYEQY

J gene: TRBJ1-5
V gene: TRBV12-3/TRBV12-4
clone size: few
CDR3 protein: ASSLDSRYNQPQH

J gene: TRBJ2-3
V gene: TRBV5-1
clone size: .
CDR3 protein: ASSLGGTASSTDTQY